This T cell receptor beta chain was documented in a study of blood T cell repertoires in COVID-19. The V gene end was trimmed by 3 bases and the J gene end by 6 bases; junction bases not matched to a gene: 8. CDR3 length equals 16 residues. The germline V gene has CDR1 KGHDR and CDR2 SFDVKD. The count of this clone is one. The assay was immunoSEQ multiplex PCR, and TCRdb's table has in-frame clones only and misses some. This table has over 250,000 clones, approximately 88% appearing once. The sequenced material came from PBMCs or T cells enriched from blood (not recorded which). V usage is TRBV24-1 and J usage is TRBJ2-1; 9 bases are shared with TRBD1. This TCR derives from a woman in her twenties or thirties who had recovered from COVID-19. The CDR3 DNA follows: TGTGCCACCAGTGATATGGGACAGGGAAGGGCCAATGAGCAGTTCTTC. The encoded protein is CATSDMGQGRANEQFF.